Following are 28 T cell receptor beta chains from one sample sequenced in a study of Ad26.COV2.S vaccination and SARS-CoV-2 variants. The table came from immunoSEQ multiplex PCR; TCRdb's copy has only in-frame clones and leaves some out. The table lists roughly 320,000 clones, around 84% of them singletons. Treatment reported: roughly 18 received Ad26.COV2.S at low or high dose, single or two shots; roughly 5 received placebo; per-sample allocation not given. Specimens were obtained on day 63 following the first vaccine or placebo injection. The specimen comprised peripheral blood, sampled in a trial of Ad26.COV2.S vaccine versus placebo. Receptors originate from a person between 18 and 65 years old who received the Ad26.COV2.S COVID-19 vaccine or a placebo.

This clone was observed a few times. The chain recombines TRBV7-7 with TRBJ2-1; TRBD2 agrees at 9 bases. After removal of 3 bases from V and 7 bases from J, the junction contained 7 bases not matched to a gene. Germline-derived CDR1 and CDR2 are SSHAT and FNYEAQ (reference sequence). The CDR3 sequence is 15 residues long. In DNA, the CDR3 is TGTGCCAGCAGCTTGGTAGCGGGGGCGGAAAATGAGCAGTTCTTC. Protein product: CASSLVAGAENEQFF.

V and J are TRBV5-6 and TRBJ2-2; 8 bases match TRBD2. This CDR3 region has 18 residues. Trimming removed 0 bases from V and 4 bases from J; junction bases left unmatched: 11. Germline V gives CDR1 SGHDT, CDR2 YYEEEE. CDR3 protein: CASSLAQWSGGFTGELFF. CDR3 sequence (DNA): TGTGCCAGCAGCTTGGCCCAGTGGAGCGGGGGCTTCACCGGGGAGCTGTTTTTT.

This chain's CDR3 is CASSKDRPVVCNQPQHF. DNA of the CDR3: TGTGCCAGCAGTAAAGATCGCCCGGTGGTATGCAATCAGCCCCAGCATTTT. The gene calls are TRBV6-4 and TRBJ1-5; D ambiguous. Deletions cut 5 bases from V and 2 bases from J, with 19 bases between. CDR3 length equals 17 residues. Germline loops: CDR1 MRHNA, CDR2 SNTAGT.

This clone showed up just a few times. V gene TRBV7-2 combines with J gene TRBJ1-3; possible D gene TRBD1, 5 bases. CDR1 and CDR2 (germline): SGHTA, FQGNSA. The V and J ends lost 1 base and 5 bases respectively, with 21 bases between them. The CDR3 has 18 amino acids. The CDR3 spells CASSLGGSGSTIRNTIYF. In nucleotides, the CDR3 is TGTGCCAGCAGCTTAGGGGGGTCCGGCAGCACGATAAGAAACACCATATATTTT.

The count of this clone is one. This chain connects TRBV6-2 or TRBV6-3 to TRBJ1-1; 7 bases line up with TRBD1. The junction had 4 bases not matched to a gene; V was cut back by 0 bases and J by 0 bases. The CDR3 extends over 16 amino acids. Germline values: CDR1 MNHEY, CDR2 SVGEGT. The CDR3 loop is CASSYSGGTVNTEAFF. CDR3 sequence (DNA): TGTGCCAGCAGTTACTCGGGGGGGACAGTGAACACTGAAGCTTTCTTT.

The rearrangement uses TRBV29-1 and TRBJ2-7, with 8 bases fitting TRBD2. Germline values: CDR1 SQVTM, CDR2 ANQGSEA. The CDR3 length is 15 residues. The ends lost 6 bases at V and 5 bases at J; junction bases unmatched: 15. This chain's CDR3 is CSVPARGGRSHEQYF. As DNA, the CDR3 is TGCAGCGTCCCGGCCCGGGGGGGCAGGTCCCACGAGCAGTACTTC.

The table lists this clone with a few counts. This chain links TRBV10-3 with TRBJ1-3; D possibly corresponds to TRBD1 (5 bases). Trimming took 2 bases from V and 4 from J, leaving 15 bases between them. From germline, CDR1 is ENHRY and CDR2 SYGVKD. The CDR3 spans 16 residues. This chain's CDR3 is CAISEPGGSGGNTIYF. CDR3 sequence (DNA): TGTGCCATCAGTGAGCCCGGTGGATCAGGGGGAAACACCATATATTTT.

CDR3 nucleotides: TGTGCCAGCAGCTTAGCGGCTACAGATGAGCAGTTCTTC. Its protein product is CASSLAATDEQFF. The rearrangement links TRBV7-2 to TRBJ2-1; D unclear. Germline loops: CDR1 SGHTA, CDR2 FQGNSA. The length of the CDR3 is 13 residues. Trimming shortened V by 0 bases and J by 8 bases, and 8 bases separated the two germline ends.

In its sample, this clone was seen once. This chain uses TRBV19 with TRBJ2-7; 8 positions match TRBD1. The CDR3 totals 16 residues. Losses at the gene ends were 1 base for V and 5 bases for J; bases not matched to a gene: 10. The germline CDR1 and CDR2 sequences are LNHDA and SQIVND (reference sequence). CDR3 coding DNA: TGTGCCAGTAGTATAGGGCCGGCAGGGGGCTCGAACGAGCAGTACTTC. The encoded protein is CASSIGPAGGSNEQYF.

This clone was detected once. The chain couples TRBV10-3 to TRBJ1-2, with D possibly matching TRBD1 (6 bases). The CDR3 is 14 residues long. With 6 bases removed from V and 8 bases from J, the gap between germline ends came to 19 bases. Germline CDR1 is ENHRY and CDR2 is SYGVKD. For the CDR3, the DNA is TGTGCCATCAGATGGGGGGGGCCAGGTGAAGGCTACACCTTC. It specifies CAIRWGGPGEGYTF.

The genes are TRBV5-6 and TRBJ2-2, with TRBD1 matching over 11 bases. From germline, CDR1 is SGHDT and CDR2 YYEEEE. The CDR3 loop spans 17 amino acids. V shed 1 base and J 2 bases; nucleotides not matched to a gene: 4. The chain's CDR3 is CASSLFGQGANTGELFF. CDR3 sequence (DNA): TGTGCCAGCAGCTTGTTTGGACAGGGGGCTAACACCGGGGAGCTGTTTTTT. Drawing the rest from reference TRBV5-6 and TRBJ2-2, the complete variable domain is DAGVTQSPTHLIKTRGQQVTLRCSPKSGHDTVSWYQQALGQGPQFIFQYYEEEERQRGNFPDRFSGHQFPNYSSELNVNALLLGDSALYLCASSLFGQGANTGELFFGEGSRLTVL.

This clone was recorded once. This chain uses TRBV3-1 (or the pseudogene TRBV3-2) with TRBJ2-1, with 7 positions matching TRBD2. The CDR3 is 16 amino acids. CDR1 is LGHDT and CDR2 is YNNKEL in the germline V gene (reference sequence). V was clipped by 7 bases and J by 3 bases; unmatched bases: 12. The CDR3 here is CASNRGGSIDYNEQFF. DNA for the CDR3: TGTGCCAGCAACCGGGGAGGGAGCATCGACTACAATGAGCAGTTCTTC.

The chain has TRBV6-6 and TRBJ1-2, with TRBD1 as a possible D gene (5 bases). The germline V gene has CDR1 MNHNY and CDR2 SVGAGI (reference sequence). V was clipped by 6 bases and J by 4 bases, with 12 bases between them. CDR3 length equals 13 residues. The DNA of the CDR3 is TGTGCCAGCAGCCTCCGGGACGGCTATGGCTACACCTTC. Translated, it gives CASSLRDGYGYTF.

The J gene is TRBJ2-1, the V gene TRBV5-4, with TRBD2 matching over 9 bases. The CDR3 runs 15 residues. The J segment lost 7 bases and the V segment lost 5 bases, leaving 10 bases of the junction unmatched. CDR1 SGHNT and CDR2 YYREEE come from the germline V gene (reference sequence). CDR3 amino acids: CASRLGRGGRNEQFF. CDR3 in DNA: TGTGCCAGCAGGCTGGGGCGGGGGGGCCGGAATGAGCAGTTCTTC.

This chain connects TRBV7-2 to TRBJ1-4, with D hard to call. Germline CDR1 reads SGHTA; CDR2 reads FQGNSA. Trimming removed 1 base from V and 8 bases from J, with 11 bases in between. The CDR3 spans 14 residues. CDR3 amino acids: CASSLVTGNEKLFF. The CDR3 bases are TGTGCCAGCAGCTTAGTAACTGGGAACGAAAAACTGTTTTTT.

This chain uses TRBV7-2 with TRBJ2-3; unclear D gene. With 4 bases removed from V and 5 bases from J, the gap between germline ends came to 19 bases. The CDR3 consists of 16 residues. Germline lookup yields CDR1 SGHTA and CDR2 FQGNSA. The CDR3 region is CASSYTGPVLGDTQYF. The CDR3, as DNA: TGTGCCAGCAGCTACACCGGCCCTGTCCTTGGAGATACGCAGTATTTT.

J is TRBJ2-3 and V is TRBV7-9, with 9 bases that match TRBD2. CDR3 length: 16 residues. Germline values: CDR1 SEHNR, CDR2 FQNEAQ (reference sequence). J gave up 1 base and V 1 base, and 3 bases lay outside the gene matches. This CDR3 reads CASSLVLAGGTDTQYF. The CDR3 nucleotides are TGTGCCAGCAGCTTAGTCTTAGCGGGGGGCACAGATACGCAGTATTTT. The variable domain in full, completed from reference TRBV7-9 and TRBJ2-3, reads DTGVSQNPRHKITKRGQNVTFRCDPISEHNRLYWYRQTLGQGPEFLTYFQNEAQLEKSRLLSDRFSAERPKGSFSTLEIQRTEQGDSAMYLCASSLVLAGGTDTQYFGPGTRLTVL.

The V call is TRBV4-1, the J call TRBJ2-7; a possible D gene is TRBD1 (6 bases). Germline V lookup: CDR1 MGHRA, CDR2 YSYEKL. The CDR3 has 15 residues. Trimming pared 4 bases from V and 3 bases from J, leaving 16 bases between. The CDR3 region is CASSLTGTHYYEQYF. The CDR3 coding sequence is TGCGCCAGCAGCCTAACCGGGACACACTACTACGAGCAGTACTTC.

The genes are TRBV18 and TRBJ2-1; TRBD2 might be the D (6 bases). The germline V gene encodes CDR1 KGHSH and CDR2 LQKENI. This CDR3 is 17 amino acids long. V gave up 0 bases and J gave up 2 bases, with 14 bases separating them. The CDR3 region has the DNA TGTGCCAGCTCACCACCGGAACTCCGGGGGACCTACAATGAGCAGTTCTTC. It encodes CASSPPELRGTYNEQFF.

The table lists this clone with a count of one. V is TRBV6-5 and J is TRBJ2-2; 7 positions match TRBD2. Germline lookup yields CDR1 MNHEY and CDR2 SVGAGI. The CDR3 has 15 residues. V lost 0 bases, J lost 3 bases, and 1 base stayed unmatched. The CDR3 DNA sequence: TGTGCCAGCAGTTACTCGGGGGGGGACACCGGGGAGCTGTTTTTT. Translating it yields CASSYSGGDTGELFF.

This clone came up a few times. The chain joins TRBV10-1 to TRBJ1-5; D is uncertain. V shed 0 bases and J shed 1 base, with 7 bases lying between them. Germline CDR1 and CDR2: WNHNN and SYGVQD (reference sequence). CDR3 size: 15 residues. CDR3 in DNA: TGCGCCAGCAGTGAGTCCAGGAGAAGCAATCAGCCCCAGCATTTT. It translates to CASSESRRSNQPQHF.

J is TRBJ2-7 and V is TRBV23-1, with 7 bases fitting TRBD1. TRBV23-1 carries the ORF label, with uncertain function. The trim removed 0 bases at V and 2 bases at J, leaving 7 bases unmatched. There are 16 residues in the CDR3. As DNA, the CDR3 is TGCGCCAGCAGTCAATCCCCGGGACAGCGCCCCTACGAGCAGTACTTC. This sequence encodes CASSQSPGQRPYEQYF.

V is TRBV2 and J is TRBJ2-2; D possibly corresponds to TRBD1 (6 bases). Per the germline V gene, CDR1 is SNHLY and CDR2 is FYNNEI. The CDR3 spans 13 residues. Deletions cut 6 bases from V and 12 bases from J, with 17 bases between. The CDR3 sequence is CASRSTGEVQLFF. The CDR3 DNA reads as TGTGCCAGCAGATCGACAGGAGAAGTGCAGCTGTTTTTT.

V gene TRBV6-1 combines with J gene TRBJ1-6; D is unresolved. The germline V gene has CDR1 MNHNS and CDR2 SASEGT. Trimming shortened V by 4 bases and J by 2 bases, and 21 bases separated the two germline ends. This CDR3 spans 19 amino acids. The CDR3 sequence: CASSGTYGPARPYNSPLHF. The CDR3 nucleotides are TGTGCCAGCAGTGGAACTTATGGACCGGCCAGGCCCTATAATTCACCCCTCCACTTT.

The CDR3 loop reads CASSLQGLGMNTEAFF. The DNA of the CDR3 is TGTGCCAGCTCCCTACAGGGTTTAGGTATGAACACTGAAGCTTTCTTT. V usage is TRBV18 and J usage is TRBJ1-1; D might be TRBD1 (6 bases). The V gene lost 6 bases and the J gene lost 0 bases, with 17 bases spanning the gap. The CDR3 has 16 amino acids. In germline, CDR1 is KGHSH, CDR2 LQKENI.

The V and J genes are TRBV6-4 and TRBJ2-5, with 9 bases matching TRBD2. Germline assignment: CDR1 MRHNA and CDR2 SNTAGT. The CDR3 consists of 17 residues. V lost 0 bases and J lost 3; bases outside the gene matches: 8. The CDR3 coding sequence is TGTGCCAGCAGTGACTCGTTCCGGGCTAGCGGGGAAGAGACCCAGTACTTC. It translates to CASSDSFRASGEETQYF.

The chain employs TRBV7-6 and TRBJ1-1; D perhaps matches TRBD1 (6 bases). Germline V CDR1 and CDR2: SGHVS, FNYEAQ. Trimming removed 5 bases at V and 0 bases at J, with 16 bases between. This CDR3 spans 16 amino acids. The CDR3 sequence: CASSPSRGPMNTEAFF. The CDR3 DNA reads TGTGCCAGCAGCCCAAGCAGGGGACCCATGAACACTGAAGCTTTCTTT.

The CDR3 coding sequence is TGTGCCTGGAATTCCGGGACTAGCGGGGGTGCGGGGCAGTTCTTC. Its protein product is CAWNSGTSGGAGQFF. The V call is TRBV30, the J call TRBJ2-1, with TRBD2 matching over 14 bases. Germline CDR1 and CDR2: GTSNPN and SVGIG (reference sequence). This CDR3 contains 15 residues. V trimming: 4 bases; J trimming: 12 bases; junction bases outside the gene matches: 11.